The 25 T cell receptor beta chains below come from one sample, sequenced in a study of CD8+ T cells in alopecia areata. Sorting used CD4, CD8alpha, NKG2D, NKG2ACE and other markers on pooled cutaneous lymph node cells. As the sequencing template, cDNA was produced by extracting RNA and reverse transcribing it. Clones were sequenced by immunoSEQ multiplex PCR, and TCRdb holds only the in-frame ones, with some missing. The specimen has 250,000 or so clones, none found just once. The specimen sequenced was CD4+ T cells sorted from a lymph node. These receptors were obtained from a C3H/HeJ mouse with alopecia areata. The strain is characterized by the MHC haplotype H2-k.

Concerning this clone itself: Gene names are mouse gene names. The read terminates 4 residues ahead of where the CDR3 ends, so the germline J gene completes it. The chain recombines TRBV1 with TRBJ2-5; 9 bases map to TRBD1. The CDR3 extends over 14 amino acids. Germline CDR1 and CDR2: NSQYPW and LRSPGD (reference sequence). The covered CDR3 bases are TGCACCTGCAGTGCGCGGGACAGGGTTGAC. Encoded protein: CTCSARDRVD. In full, the CDR3 reads CTCSARDRVDTQYF.

Regarding this clone: Mouse names are used for the genes. The read falls 4 residues short of the CDR3 end, and the missing part is taken from the germline J gene. The chain links TRBV1 to TRBJ2-4, with D possibly TRBD1 on 5 matching bases. Germline V gene lookup returns CDR1 NSQYPW and CDR2 LRSPGD (reference sequence). CDR3 length equals 14 residues. Trimming removed 0 bases at V and 2 bases at J, with 6 bases between. Here the CDR3 reads CTCSADRVQNTLYF. The sequenced CDR3 bases are TGCACCTGCAGTGCAGACAGGGTTCAAAAC.

This clone was found a few times. All gene names here are mouse names. The CDR3 is cut off 4 residues early in the read; its end comes from the germline J gene. The gene calls are TRBV13-1 and TRBJ1-1, with 10 nucleotides matching TRBD1. V was pared by 1 base and J by 0 bases, with 3 bases of the junction left unmatched. Germline V gene lookup returns CDR1 NSHNY and CDR2 SYGAGN. CDR3 length: 16 amino acids. The CDR3 bases that were read are TGTGCCAGCAGTGATTCCGGGACAGGGGCAAACACA. Translated: CASSDSGTGANT. The full CDR3 sequence reads CASSDSGTGANTEVFF.

Comments on this clone: Gene names refer to mouse genes. The observed sequence ends 4 residues before the CDR3 terminus, with the missing tail filled in from the germline J gene. The rearrangement joins TRBV13-3 to TRBJ1-1; possibly TRBD1 for D (6 bases). V gave up 5 bases and J gave up 0 bases, with 11 bases separating them. Germline CDR1 is NNHDY and CDR2 is SYVADS. This CDR3 has 14 residues. The CDR3 DNA, read in part, is TGTGCCAGCAGGGACAGACCTGCAAACACA. It translates to CASRDRPANT. The entire CDR3 protein reads CASRDRPANTEVFF.

This clone was observed a few times. These gene names are mouse names. With the read ending 4 residues before the CDR3 end, the germline J gene is used to fill in that end. At the DNA level, this CDR3 is encoded by other sequences in the same sample as well. This chain links TRBV13-1 with TRBJ2-1, with 7 bases identical to TRBD1. Germline V gives CDR1 NSHNY, CDR2 SYGAGN. This CDR3 has 15 amino acids. Trimming cost V 0 bases and J 1 base; bases outside gene matches: 1. This CDR3 is CASSDEGQNYAEQFF. The sequenced part of the CDR3 DNA is TGTGCCAGCAGTGATGAGGGACAGAACTATGCT.

This clone occurred a few times. The gene names given are mouse names. The sequence runs out 4 residues before the end of the CDR3; the remainder is reconstructed from the germline J gene. This chain uses TRBV5 with TRBJ2-1; 11 positions match TRBD2. Germline CDR1 is LGHNA and CDR2 is YNLKQL (reference sequence). There are 18 residues in the CDR3. Trimming cost V 1 base and J 3 bases; bases outside gene matches: 8. The chain's CDR3 is CASSQARTGGSAYAEQFF. CDR3 DNA (partial): TGTGCCAGCAGCCAAGCCCGGACTGGGGGGAGCGCCTATGCT.

This clone showed up many times. Genes and germline are mouse. The read ends 4 residues early relative to the CDR3; the germline J gene fills the gap. V usage is TRBV17 and J usage is TRBJ2-2; D perhaps matches TRBD1 (5 bases). The CDR3 has 15 residues. The ends were cut back, 4 bases at V and 4 bases at J, with 13 bases in the middle. Germline V gene lookup returns CDR1 MNHDT and CDR2 YYDKIL. The CDR3 protein is CASSTAGFGTGQLYF. The part of the CDR3 DNA that was read is TGTGCTAGCAGTACGGCAGGGTTCGGCACCGGG.

This clone was found a few times. The genes and germline here are from mouse. The CDR3 DNA, read in part, is TGTGCCAGCAGTATGGGCTCC. This encodes CASSMGS. The whole CDR3 sequence is CASSMGSDYTF. The chain is built from TRBV19 and TRBJ1-2; D gene ambiguous. The sequenced fragment ends 4 residues before the CDR3 boundary, so the rest is inferred from the germline J gene. Trimming shortened V by 2 bases and J by 4 bases, and 3 bases separated the two germline ends. The germline V gene has CDR1 FNHDT and CDR2 SITEND (reference sequence). The CDR3 has 11 amino acids.

This clone came up a few times. Gene names are the mouse ones. The read gets to within 4 residues of the CDR3 end, and the germline J gene fills in the rest. V gene TRBV4 combines with J gene TRBJ2-1; tentative D call: TRBD2 (6 bases). Trimming took 4 bases from V and 0 from J, leaving 10 bases between them. There are 15 residues in the CDR3. Germline lookup yields CDR1 LGHDT and CDR2 YNNKQL (reference sequence). The CDR3 bases that were read are TGTGCCAGCAGCTCCCGGGGGGTTAACTATGCT. Protein: CASSSRGVNYA. From start to end, the CDR3 is CASSSRGVNYAEQFF. Full variable domain (rest looked up from reference TRBV4 and TRBJ2-1): ETAVFQTPNYHVTQVGNEVSFNCKQTLGHDTMYWYKQDSKKLLKIMFSYNNKQLIVNETVPRRFSPQSSDKAHLNLRIKSVEPEDSAVYLCASSSRGVNYAEQFFGPGTRLTVL.

This clone was observed a few times. The listed genes are named as in mouse. Read data end 4 residues before the CDR3 end; the end is taken from the germline J gene. This chain uses TRBV1 with TRBJ1-1; 8 nucleotides line up with TRBD1. Germline values: CDR1 NSQYPW, CDR2 LRSPGD (reference sequence). The length of the CDR3 is 15 residues. V shed 2 bases, J shed 1 base, and the junction held 3 bases outside the gene matches. CDR3 DNA (partial): TGCACCTGCAGTGCACAGGGGGCGCGAAACACA. It yields the protein CTCSAQGARNT. The CDR3 in full is CTCSAQGARNTEVFF.

Notes on this clone: The genes are named according to mouse. The DNA ends 4 residues before the CDR3 does, and the rest of the CDR3 is filled in from the germline J gene. The chain has TRBV19 and TRBJ2-7; no definite D call. The CDR3 spans 13 residues. CDR1 and CDR2 from the germline V gene are FNHDT and SITEND (reference sequence). The CDR3 DNA, read in part, is TGTGCCAGCAGTATACCCAGCTCGTAT. It yields the protein CASSIPSSY. The entire CDR3 sequence reads CASSIPSSYEQYF.

This clone was picked up a small number of times. Mouse gene names and germline throughout. Coverage ceases 4 residues before the CDR3 finishes, and the germline J gene fills in the end. Other DNA sequences within the sample encode an identical CDR3. The chain uses TRBV1 and TRBJ2-3; 11 bases agree with TRBD2. Per germline, CDR1 NSQYPW and CDR2 LRSPGD (reference sequence). The V gene end was trimmed by 6 bases and the J gene end by 0 bases; junction bases not matched to a gene: 2. This CDR3 contains 15 residues. CDR3 region: CTCRGTGGSAETLYF. The sequenced CDR3 bases are TGCACCTGCAGGGGGACTGGGGGAAGTGCAGAA.

Worth noting for this clone: Each gene name is a mouse one. The same CDR3 also results from other DNA sequences found in this sample. Here the CDR3 reads CASSDALYEQYF. The part of the CDR3 DNA that was read is TGTGCCAGCAGTGATGCACTCTAT. This chain connects TRBV13-1 to TRBJ2-7; no clear D gene. The CDR3 is cut off 4 residues early in the read; its end comes from the germline J gene. Germline V gene data show CDR1 as NSHNY and CDR2 as SYGAGN. The V and J ends lost 0 bases and 3 bases respectively, with 4 bases between them. The CDR3 consists of 12 residues.

This clone was seen more than once but under ten times. The gene symbols are mouse symbols. The read terminates 4 residues before the CDR3 end, so the remaining end is supplied by the germline J gene. Other DNA sequences in this sample translate to the same CDR3. The chain carries TRBV19 and TRBJ2-7; D is possibly TRBD2 (7 bases). The V and J ends lost 0 bases and 3 bases respectively, with 10 bases between them. This CDR3 is 14 amino acids long. From germline, CDR1 is FNHDT and CDR2 SITEND (reference sequence). The CDR3 is CASSIERGGYEQYF. CDR3 bases read: TGTGCCAGCAGTATAGAGAGGGGGGGCTAT.

A note on this clone: Genes and germline are mouse. The read falls 4 residues short of the CDR3 end, and the missing part is taken from the germline J gene. In the same sample, other DNA sequences code for this CDR3. This rearrangement joins TRBV17 to TRBJ2-1, with D possibly matching TRBD1 (6 bases). The CDR3 has 14 amino acids. V lost 2 bases to trimming and J lost 3 bases, with 8 bases between them. The germline gives CDR1 MNHDT, CDR2 YYDKIL. The covered CDR3 bases are TGTGCTAGCAGTAGAACAGGGAGCTATGCT. This sequence encodes CASSRTGSYA. The CDR3, in full, reads CASSRTGSYAEQFF.

This clone was found a few times. Germline and genes here are mouse. The CDR3 bases that were read are TGTGCAAGCAGCTCAAGGGACTTCAGTGCAGAA. Protein: CASSSRDFSAE. In full, the CDR3 is CASSSRDFSAETLYF. This chain joins TRBV16 and TRBJ2-3; D may be TRBD2 (6 bases). The read gets to within 4 residues of the CDR3 end, and the germline J gene fills in the rest. The V end lost 4 bases, the J end lost 0 bases, and 11 bases lay between the germline ends. This CDR3 spans 15 amino acids. Germline CDR1 is SGHSA and CDR2 is FRNQAP.

This clone showed up just a few times. Germline and genes: mouse. Incomplete CDR3 DNA: TGTGCCAGCAGCTTACAGGATGCT. Translating it yields CASSLQDA. The full-length CDR3 reads as CASSLQDAEQFF. The chain uses TRBV4 and TRBJ2-1; weak D call: TRBD1 (5 bases). The CDR3 extends 4 residues past the end of the read, so its final part is completed from the germline J gene. Germline V gene data show CDR1 as LGHDT and CDR2 as YNNKQL (reference sequence). CDR3 length equals 12 residues. V lost 4 bases and J 5 bases, leaving 6 bases between the germline ends.

The table lists this clone with a few counts. Gene names denote mouse genes. The read terminates 4 residues before the CDR3 end, so the remaining end is supplied by the germline J gene. Other DNA sequences of this sample code for an identical CDR3. The rearrangement uses TRBV1 and TRBJ2-2, with 11 bases identical to TRBD1. The CDR3 runs 15 residues. The germline V gene encodes CDR1 NSQYPW and CDR2 LRSPGD (reference sequence). The V and J ends lost 6 bases and 2 bases, in that order; junction bases with no gene match: 2. The chain's CDR3 is CTCRGTGGNTGQLYF. CDR3 bases read: TGCACCTGCAGAGGGACAGGGGGGAACACCGGG.

Regarding this clone: Here the gene names and germline are mouse. The observed sequence ends 4 residues before the CDR3 terminus, with the missing tail filled in from the germline J gene. V usage is TRBV13-1 and J usage is TRBJ2-1; 9 bases fit TRBD1. The V gene end was trimmed by 6 bases and the J gene end by 1 base; junction bases not matched to a gene: 5. The germline CDR1 and CDR2 sequences are NSHNY and SYGAGN. The CDR3 loop spans 15 amino acids. CDR3 amino acids: CASTRDRANYAEQFF. CDR3 bases read: TGTGCCAGCACCCGGGACAGGGCGAACTATGCT.

This clone was found a few times. The listed genes are named as in mouse. The read gets to within 4 residues of the CDR3 end, and the germline J gene fills in the rest. The V and J genes are TRBV19 and TRBJ1-1; tentatively, D is TRBD1 (5 bases). This CDR3 has 13 amino acids. V lost 4 bases, J lost 3 bases, and 10 bases lay in between. In germline, CDR1 is FNHDT, CDR2 SITEND (reference sequence). The CDR3 loop is CASSLGVDTEVFF. CDR3 bases read: TGTGCCAGCAGTCTAGGGGTGGACACA.

Notes on this clone: The gene names here belong to mouse. The CDR3 end lies 4 residues beyond the end of the read and is filled in from the germline J gene. Other DNA sequences in this sample translate to the same CDR3. The chain joins TRBV5 to TRBJ2-7, with 10 bases fitting TRBD1. Germline CDR1 LGHNA, CDR2 YNLKQL (reference sequence). The CDR3 sequence is 14 residues long. The CDR3 loop is CASSQGTGVYEQYF. The sequenced CDR3 bases are TGTGCCAGCAGCCAGGGGACAGGGGTATAT.

Concerning this clone: Gene names are mouse gene names. The read finishes 4 residues shy of the CDR3 end, and the germline J gene is used to complete it. V usage is TRBV13-1 and J usage is TRBJ2-3, with 7 bases fitting TRBD2. There are 14 residues in the CDR3. In germline, CDR1 is NSHNY, CDR2 SYGAGN. Trimming took 1 base from V and 4 from J; bases not matched to a gene: 3. The covered CDR3 bases are TGTGCCAGCAGTGATATGGGGGGTACAGAA. Translation: CASSDMGGTE. The whole CDR3 sequence is CASSDMGGTETLYF.

This clone was observed a handful of times. Each gene name is a mouse one. The CDR3 is cut off 4 residues early in the read; its end comes from the germline J gene. Other DNA sequences in this sample translate to the same CDR3. The chain combines TRBV19 with TRBJ2-7, with 8 nucleotides matching TRBD1. There are 13 residues in the CDR3. Germline V lookup: CDR1 FNHDT, CDR2 SITEND (reference sequence). CDR3 DNA (partial): TGTGCCAGCAGTATCGGGGACAGGTAT. Translated: CASSIGDRY. The complete CDR3 sequence is CASSIGDRYEQYF.

Comment on this clone: The gene names given are mouse names. The observed sequence ends 4 residues before the CDR3 terminus, with the missing tail filled in from the germline J gene. The chain has TRBV19 and TRBJ1-1; D gene ambiguous. The CDR3 loop spans 12 amino acids. V was shortened by 7 bases and J by 0 bases, with 7 bases between the two germline ends. Germline V gene sequence: CDR1 FNHDT, CDR2 SITEND (reference sequence). CDR3 loop: CASVKANTEVFF. The CDR3 DNA, read in part, is TGTGCCAGCGTCAAAGCAAACACA.

About this clone: Germline and genes: mouse. The CDR3 extends 4 residues past the end of the read, so its final part is completed from the germline J gene. J is TRBJ2-7 and V is TRBV19, with 7 bases matching TRBD1. The CDR3 is made up of 14 amino acids. With 2 bases clipped from V and 2 bases from J, the junction kept 4 bases outside the gene matches. Germline V gene sequence: CDR1 FNHDT, CDR2 SITEND (reference sequence). The part of the CDR3 DNA that was read is TGTGCCAGCAGTATTACAGGGGTTCCCTAT. It translates to CASSITGVPY. The whole CDR3 sequence is CASSITGVPYEQYF. Drawing the rest from reference TRBV19 and TRBJ2-7, the complete variable domain is GGIITQTPKFLIGQEGQKLTLKCQQNFNHDTMYWYRQDSGKGLRLIYYSITENDLQKGDLSEGYDASREKKSSFSLTVTSAQKNEMAVFLCASSITGVPYEQYFGPGTRLTVL.